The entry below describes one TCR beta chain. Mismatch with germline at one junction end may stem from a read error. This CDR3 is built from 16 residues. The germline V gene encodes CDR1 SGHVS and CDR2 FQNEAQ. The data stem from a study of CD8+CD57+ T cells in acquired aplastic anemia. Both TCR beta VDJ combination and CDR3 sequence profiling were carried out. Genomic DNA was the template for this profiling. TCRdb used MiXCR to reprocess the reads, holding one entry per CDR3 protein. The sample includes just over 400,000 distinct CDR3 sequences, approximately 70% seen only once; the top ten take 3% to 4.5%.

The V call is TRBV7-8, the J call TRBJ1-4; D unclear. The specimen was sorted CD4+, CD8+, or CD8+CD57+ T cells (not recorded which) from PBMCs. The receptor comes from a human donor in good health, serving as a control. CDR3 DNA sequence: TGTGCCAGCAGTTTAGGCAGAAACGACAATGAGCAGTTCCTGTTTTTT. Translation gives CASSLGRNDNEQFLFF. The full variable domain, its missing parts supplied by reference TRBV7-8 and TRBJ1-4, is GAGVSQSPRYKVAKRGQDVALRCDPISGHVSLFWYQQALGQGPEFLTYFQNEAQLDKSGLPSDRFFAERPEGSVSTLKIQRTQQEDSAVYLCASSLGRNDNEQFLFFGSGTQLSVL.